These 11 T cell receptor beta chains originate from one sample sequenced in a study of OX40 agonist ivuxolimab in advanced cancers. The repertoire was sequenced with immunoSEQ multiplex PCR; TCRdb's copy has only in-frame clones and lacks some. The table lists over 60,000 clones, 85% of them singletons. Source: CD4+ or CD8+ T cells sorted from blood, taken in a trial of the OX40 agonist ivuxolimab. Receptors originate from an adult with an advanced solid tumor such as melanoma, head and neck, liver or kidney cancer.

This chain links TRBV5-4 with TRBJ2-5; tentatively, D is TRBD2 (6 bases). CDR3 length: 14 residues. In germline, CDR1 is SGHNT, CDR2 YYREEE (reference sequence). Between the trimmed V and J ends, which lost 4 bases and 3 bases, there was a span of 13 bases. The chain's CDR3 is CASSPTSNKETQYF. Here the CDR3 DNA reads TGTGCCAGCAGCCCAACTAGCAATAAAGAGACCCAGTACTTC.

The chain links TRBV7-2 to TRBJ2-3, with 7 bases aligning to TRBD1. Per the germline V gene, CDR1 is SGHTA and CDR2 is FQGNSA. The CDR3 sequence is 16 residues long. With 5 bases clipped from V and 0 bases from J, the junction kept 8 bases outside the gene matches. DNA of the CDR3: TGTGCCAGCAGCCTAAGACAGGGTGGGAGCACAGATACGCAGTATTTT. Protein product: CASSLRQGGSTDTQYF.

This clone occurred a few times. The rearrangement links TRBV19 to TRBJ1-2; 11 bases map to TRBD1. The CDR3 extends over 15 amino acids. The germline CDR1 and CDR2 sequences are LNHDA and SQIVND (reference sequence). The V segment lost 9 bases and the J segment 8 bases; nucleotides outside the gene matches: 14. CDR3: CASTVRRDRGKGYTF. CDR3 DNA: TGTGCCAGCACCGTCCGCAGGGACAGGGGGAAGGGCTACACCTTC.

The chain couples TRBV5-1 to TRBJ1-2; TRBD1 agrees at 8 bases. Trimming took 4 bases from V and 2 from J; bases not matched to a gene: 10. The CDR3 covers 16 residues. Germline V gives CDR1 SGHRS, CDR2 YFSETQ. CDR3 sequence reads: CASSTGGTGKNYGYTF. Written as DNA, the CDR3 is TGCGCCAGCAGCACTGGTGGGACAGGAAAAAACTATGGCTACACCTTC.

The V and J genes are TRBV4-1 and TRBJ2-2; 8 bases line up with TRBD1. Losses at the gene ends were 3 bases for V and 4 bases for J; bases not matched to a gene: 7. The germline CDR1 and CDR2 sequences are MGHRA and YSYEKL. This CDR3 contains 16 residues. Here the CDR3 DNA reads TGCGCCAGCAGCCATCTCGCCGGACAGGGCACCGGGGAGCTGTTTTTT. As protein: CASSHLAGQGTGELFF.

This rearrangement joins TRBV6-5 to TRBJ1-2; 8 nucleotides match TRBD1. J gave up 0 bases and V 1 base, and 4 bases lay outside the gene matches. CDR3 size: 16 residues. The V gene's germline CDR1 is MNHEY and CDR2 SVGAGI. CDR3 sequence (DNA): TGTGCCAGCAGTTACTATACAGGGGGGGCTAACTATGGCTACACCTTC. Its translation is CASSYYTGGANYGYTF.

V and J are TRBV7-9 and TRBJ1-1; D remains ambiguous. V lost 1 base to trimming and J lost 2 bases, with 8 bases between them. The CDR3 is made up of 14 amino acids. The germline V gene has CDR1 SEHNR and CDR2 FQNEAQ (reference sequence). CDR3 DNA sequence: TGTGCCAGCAGCTTAGTAGGGTCTAACACTGAAGCTTTCTTT. It translates to CASSLVGSNTEAFF.

The chain uses TRBV2 and TRBJ1-1, with 9 bases matching TRBD1. There are 15 residues in the CDR3. The germline V gene encodes CDR1 SNHLY and CDR2 FYNNEI. V dropped 6 bases and J dropped 4; count of bases not matched to a gene: 9. The DNA of the CDR3 is TGTGCCAGCAGGGTTTCACAGGGGGCCCCCACTGAAGCTTTCTTT. This gives the protein CASRVSQGAPTEAFF.

The J gene is TRBJ1-6, the V gene TRBV23-1; 8 bases are shared with TRBD1. TRBV23-1 counts as an open reading frame of uncertain function. V lost 4 bases to trimming and J lost 6 bases; unmatched junction nucleotides: 8. The CDR3 covers 16 residues. The DNA of the CDR3 is TGCGCCAGCAGTCTGTTCGCCACAGGGGGTAATTCACCCCTCCACTTT. Encoded protein: CASSLFATGGNSPLHF.

This clone was observed once. The CDR3 sequence is CAWSVVRGAGETQYF. CDR3 in DNA: TGTGCCTGGAGTGTGGTTAGAGGCGCCGGAGAGACCCAGTACTTC. The V and J genes are TRBV30 and TRBJ2-5; D not resolved. Trimming took 0 bases from V and 4 from J, leaving 15 bases between them. CDR3 length: 15 residues. Germline assignment: CDR1 GTSNPN and CDR2 SVGIG (reference sequence).

This chain uses TRBV7-2 with TRBJ2-3, with a possible D match to TRBD1 (6 bases). This CDR3 contains 18 residues. Germline V gene sequence: CDR1 SGHTA, CDR2 FQGNSA. The V end was cut by 0 bases, the J end by 6 bases, with 22 bases between. The CDR3 loop is CASSLAGRGNSLADTQYF. The CDR3 DNA sequence: TGTGCCAGCAGCTTAGCTGGCAGGGGTAACTCTTTGGCCGATACGCAGTATTTT.